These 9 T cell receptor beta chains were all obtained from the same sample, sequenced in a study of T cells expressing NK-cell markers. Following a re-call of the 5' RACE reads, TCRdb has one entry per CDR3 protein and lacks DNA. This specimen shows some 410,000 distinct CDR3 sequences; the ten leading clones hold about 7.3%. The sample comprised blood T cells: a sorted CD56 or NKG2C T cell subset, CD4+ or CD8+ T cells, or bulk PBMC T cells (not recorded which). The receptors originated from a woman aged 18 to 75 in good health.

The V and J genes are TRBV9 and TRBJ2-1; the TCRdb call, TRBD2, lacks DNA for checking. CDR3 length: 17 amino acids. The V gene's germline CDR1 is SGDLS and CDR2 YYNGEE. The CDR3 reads CASSVVSLAGGGGEQFF.

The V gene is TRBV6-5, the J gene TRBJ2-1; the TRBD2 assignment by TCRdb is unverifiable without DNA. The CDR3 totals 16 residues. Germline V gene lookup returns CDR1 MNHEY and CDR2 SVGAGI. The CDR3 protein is CASSYSAGSTYNEQFF.

The CDR3 region is CASSRDFSNQPQHF. The rearrangement uses TRBV4-2 and TRBJ1-5. This CDR3 has 14 amino acids. Germline V gene lookup returns CDR1 LGHNA and CDR2 YNFKEQ.

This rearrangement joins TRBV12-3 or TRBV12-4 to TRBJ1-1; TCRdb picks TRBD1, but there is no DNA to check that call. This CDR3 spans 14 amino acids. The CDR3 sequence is CASSYPGRNTEAFF.

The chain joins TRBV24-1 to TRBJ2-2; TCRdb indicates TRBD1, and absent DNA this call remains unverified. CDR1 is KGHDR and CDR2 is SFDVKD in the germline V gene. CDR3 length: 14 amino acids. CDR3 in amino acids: CATSRTVNTGELFF.

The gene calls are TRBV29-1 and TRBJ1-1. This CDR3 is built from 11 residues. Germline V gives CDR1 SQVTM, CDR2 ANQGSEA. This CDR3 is CSVEVGREAFF.

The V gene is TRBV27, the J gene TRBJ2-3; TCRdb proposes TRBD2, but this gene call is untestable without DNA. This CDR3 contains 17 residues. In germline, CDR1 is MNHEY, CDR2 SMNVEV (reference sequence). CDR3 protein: CASSLRVAGGTTDTQYF.

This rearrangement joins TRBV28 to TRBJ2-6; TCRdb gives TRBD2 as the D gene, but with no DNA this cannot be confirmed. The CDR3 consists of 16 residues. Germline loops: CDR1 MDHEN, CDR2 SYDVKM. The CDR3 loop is CASRQRTSGGANVLTF.

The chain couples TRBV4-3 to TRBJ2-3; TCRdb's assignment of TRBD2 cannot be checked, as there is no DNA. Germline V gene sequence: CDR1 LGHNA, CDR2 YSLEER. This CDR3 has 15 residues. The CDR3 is CASSHRAGPTDTQYF.